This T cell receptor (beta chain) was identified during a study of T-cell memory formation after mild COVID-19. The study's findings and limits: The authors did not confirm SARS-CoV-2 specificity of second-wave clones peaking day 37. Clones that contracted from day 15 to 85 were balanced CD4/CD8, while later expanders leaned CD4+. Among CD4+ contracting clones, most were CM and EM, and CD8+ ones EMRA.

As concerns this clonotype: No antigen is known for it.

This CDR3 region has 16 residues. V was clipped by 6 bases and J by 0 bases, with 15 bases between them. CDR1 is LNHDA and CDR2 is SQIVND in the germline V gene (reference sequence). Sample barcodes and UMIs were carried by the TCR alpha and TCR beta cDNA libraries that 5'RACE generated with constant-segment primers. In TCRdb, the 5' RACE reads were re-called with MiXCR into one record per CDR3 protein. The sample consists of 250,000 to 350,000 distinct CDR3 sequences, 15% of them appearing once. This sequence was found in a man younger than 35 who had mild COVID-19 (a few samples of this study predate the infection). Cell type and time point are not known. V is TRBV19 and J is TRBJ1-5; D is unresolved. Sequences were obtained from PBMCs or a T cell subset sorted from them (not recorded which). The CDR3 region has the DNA TGTGCCAGTAGACAAAGGTCGTTAGATAGCAATCAGCCCCAGCATTTT. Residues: CASRQRSLDSNQPQHF. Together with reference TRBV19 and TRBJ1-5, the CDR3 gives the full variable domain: DGGITQSPKYLFRKEGQNVTLSCEQNLNHDAMYWYRQDPGQGLRLIYYSQIVNDFQKGDIAEGYSVSREKKESFPLTVTSAQKNPTAFYLCASRQRSLDSNQPQHFGDGTRLSIL.